The clone carrying this TCR beta chain was detected only a few times. This sample is drawn from a study of T-cell memory formation after mild COVID-19. The CDR3 has 15 amino acids. V lost 0 bases to trimming and J lost 4 bases; unmatched junction nucleotides: 5. CDR1 and CDR2 (germline): SGHTA, FQGTGA. TCRdb re-analysed the 5' RACE reads in MiXCR, keeping a single row per CDR3 protein. The table shows about 190,000 distinct CDR3 sequences, with about a sixth occurring only once. The sample was PBMCs or a T cell subset sorted from them (not recorded which). V gene TRBV7-3 combines with J gene TRBJ2-7, with TRBD1 identical over 8 bases. The receptor was derived from an adult woman who had mild COVID-19 (a few samples of this study predate the infection). Cell type and time point are not known. The CDR3 DNA reads TGTGCCAGCAGCTTAACCGGGACAGGTTTATACGAGCAGTACTTC. Translating gives CASSLTGTGLYEQYF.